The clone carrying this T cell receptor (beta chain) was seen only a few times. The method was immunoSEQ multiplex PCR; TCRdb's version includes in-frame clones alone and lacks a portion of them. This sample carries around 140,000 clones, over 60% of them seen once, and the ten largest clones take 16%. The entry originates in a study of blood T cell repertoires in COVID-19. Looking at the study overall: Some COVID-19 samples were acute and others convalescent; all came from the United States, Italy and Spain.

The V gene end was trimmed by 8 bases and the J gene end by 4 bases; junction bases not matched to a gene: 7. The CDR3 is 14 residues long. Germline V CDR1 and CDR2: LNHDA, SQIVND (reference sequence). Sequenced sample: peripheral blood. This receptor was obtained from a man aged 50 or older with acute or convalescent COVID-19. The chain uses TRBV19 and TRBJ1-5, with 8 bases fitting TRBD1. The CDR3 coding sequence is TGTGCCAGTTCTGGACAGGGTAGGAATCAGCCCCAGCATTTT. It codes for CASSGQGRNQPQHF.